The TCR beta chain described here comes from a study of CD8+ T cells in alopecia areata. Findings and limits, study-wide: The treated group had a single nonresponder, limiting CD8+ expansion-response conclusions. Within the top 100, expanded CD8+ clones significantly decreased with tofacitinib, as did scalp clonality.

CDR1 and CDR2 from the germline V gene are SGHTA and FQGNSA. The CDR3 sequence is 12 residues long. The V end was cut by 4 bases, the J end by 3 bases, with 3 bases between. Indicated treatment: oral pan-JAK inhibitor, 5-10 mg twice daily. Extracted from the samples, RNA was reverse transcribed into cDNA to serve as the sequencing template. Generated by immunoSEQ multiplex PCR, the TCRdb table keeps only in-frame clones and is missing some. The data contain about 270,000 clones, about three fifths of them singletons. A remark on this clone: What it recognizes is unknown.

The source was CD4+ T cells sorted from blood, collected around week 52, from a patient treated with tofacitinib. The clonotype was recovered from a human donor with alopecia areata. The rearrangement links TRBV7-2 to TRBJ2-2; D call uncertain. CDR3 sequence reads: CASSWDTGELFF. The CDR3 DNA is TGTGCCAGCAGCTGGGACACCGGGGAGCTGTTTTTT.